The TCR beta chain described here comes from a study of blood T cells in healthy people across ages. Findings and caveats of the study: Estimates of total diversity, which came from one million sequenced T cells, were considered to be underestimates. Across the age range, TCR beta diversity per million T cells fell in a roughly linear way. A strong correlation was found between TCR beta diversity and the percentage of naive T cells.

Combining a sample-barcoded 5' primer with a J-beta primer mix, a second PCR ran for about 7 to 11 cycles. TCRdb re-called the 5' RACE reads through MiXCR, storing one row per CDR3 protein. Of about 1.8 million distinct CDR3 sequences in the sample, about 49% were seen once. This clonotype showed up just a few times. Its antigen is not known. CDR3 size: 14 residues. Germline V gene lookup returns CDR1 SGHNT and CDR2 YENEEA. V dropped 2 bases and J dropped 5 bases, with 10 bases sitting between them. There were at least 5 micrograms of total RNA extracted from every sample. This clonotype originated in a woman in her thirties or forties in good health. The genes are TRBV11-3 and TRBJ2-1; possibly TRBD1 for D (6 bases). The sample consisted of blood. The CDR3 protein is CASSLPGQHNEQFF. The CDR3, as DNA: TGTGCCAGCAGCTTACCTGGACAGCACAATGAGCAGTTCTTC.